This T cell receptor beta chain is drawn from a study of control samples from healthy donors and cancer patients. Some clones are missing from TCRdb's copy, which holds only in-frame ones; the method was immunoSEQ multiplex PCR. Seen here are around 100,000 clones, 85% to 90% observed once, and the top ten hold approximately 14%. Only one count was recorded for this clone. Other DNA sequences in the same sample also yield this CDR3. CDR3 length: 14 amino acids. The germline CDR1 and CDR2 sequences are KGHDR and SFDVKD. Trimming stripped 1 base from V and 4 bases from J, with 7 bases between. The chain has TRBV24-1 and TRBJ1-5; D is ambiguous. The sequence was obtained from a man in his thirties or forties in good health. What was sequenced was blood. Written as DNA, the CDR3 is TGTGCCACCAGTGATTTTGGGGATAATCAGCCCCAGCATTTT. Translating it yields CATSDFGDNQPQHF.